The 26 T cell receptor beta chains given below trace back to one sample, sequenced in a study of blood T cell repertoires in COVID-19. Profiling relied on immunoSEQ multiplex PCR, and the TCRdb table lists in-frame clones only, not all of them. The sample has some 69,000 clones, roughly nine tenths seen once. Sample: peripheral blood. These receptors came from a woman in her forties or fifties with active COVID-19.

The sample holds a few counts of this clone. V usage is TRBV9 and J usage is TRBJ1-2; 9 bases are shared with TRBD1. Germline values: CDR1 SGDLS, CDR2 YYNGEE. The CDR3 sequence is 16 residues long. The trim removed 4 bases at V and 2 bases at J, leaving 9 bases unmatched. The CDR3 coding sequence is TGTGCCAGCAGCCCCCCGGGACAGGGTGAAAACTATGGCTACACCTTC. This encodes CASSPPGQGENYGYTF. The variable domain in full, with the rest retrieved from reference TRBV9 and TRBJ1-2, is DSGVTQTPKHLITATGQRVTLRCSPRSGDLSVYWYQQSLDQGLQFLIQYYNGEERAKGNILERFSAQQFPDLHSELNLSSLELGDSALYFCASSPPGQGENYGYTFGSGTRLTVV.

This clone was picked up one time. This chain uses TRBV24-1 with TRBJ2-5; 7 bases map to TRBD1. J lost 1 base, V lost 5 bases, and 9 bases had no gene match. CDR1 and CDR2 from the germline V gene are KGHDR and SFDVKD. CDR3 length: 16 amino acids. The CDR3 coding sequence is TGTGCCACCAGTGCCCTAACTGACAGGGCCCAAGAGACCCAGTACTTC. As protein: CATSALTDRAQETQYF.

The rearrangement links TRBV29-1 to TRBJ2-5, with 10 bases identical to TRBD1. The germline V gene encodes CDR1 SQVTM and CDR2 ANQGSEA. V lost 4 bases, J lost 5 bases, and 10 bases stayed unmatched. This CDR3 comprises 15 residues. CDR3 residues: CSVAGGTGDYETQYF. The CDR3 DNA sequence: TGCAGCGTTGCGGGGGGGACAGGGGATTACGAGACCCAGTACTTC.

This chain links TRBV10-1 with TRBJ1-4; D call uncertain. Looked up from germline, CDR1 is WNHNN and CDR2 is SYGVQD (reference sequence). V was shortened by 8 bases and J by 7 bases, with 14 bases between the two germline ends. The CDR3 has 13 amino acids. CDR3 bases: TGCGCCAGCCAGGAGGATCGTGGTGAAAAACTGTTTTTT. It encodes CASQEDRGEKLFF.

This rearrangement joins TRBV5-1 to TRBJ2-1; 14 bases are a match to TRBD2. The CDR3 loop spans 15 amino acids. With 3 bases clipped from V and 9 bases from J, the junction kept 5 bases outside the gene matches. In germline, CDR1 is SGHRS, CDR2 YFSETQ. The CDR3 region is CASSSTSGRVSEQFF. CDR3 sequence (DNA): TGCGCCAGCAGCTCGACTAGCGGGAGGGTTAGTGAGCAGTTCTTC.

This clone showed up just a few times. The chain recombines TRBV28 with TRBJ2-7, with 15 bases lining up with TRBD2. This CDR3 spans 21 amino acids. J lost 2 bases, V lost 6 bases, and 20 bases had no gene match. In germline, CDR1 is MDHEN, CDR2 SYDVKM. The CDR3 protein is CASSPTGPGLAGGLIAYEQYF. The CDR3 DNA follows: TGTGCCAGCAGCCCGACCGGACCGGGACTAGCGGGAGGCCTCATAGCCTACGAGCAGTACTTC.

This clone was detected only once. This chain connects TRBV7-3 to TRBJ2-1, with 7 bases identical to TRBD1. V lost 3 bases to trimming and J lost 0 bases; unmatched junction nucleotides: 14. Germline lookup yields CDR1 SGHTA and CDR2 FQGTGA. The CDR3 extends over 19 amino acids. The CDR3 region is CASSLVQTGFSHSYNEQFF. CDR3 bases: TGTGCCAGCAGCTTGGTTCAGACAGGGTTCTCACACTCCTACAATGAGCAGTTCTTC.

V and J are TRBV2 and TRBJ2-5, with D unclear. Per germline, CDR1 SNHLY and CDR2 FYNNEI. The CDR3 has 14 residues. V was trimmed by 2 bases and J by 7 bases, leaving 14 bases between them. The CDR3 nucleotides are TGTGCCAGCAGTGAATTATCCTACCTTGGGACCCAGTACTTC. It is translated as CASSELSYLGTQYF.

This sequence joins TRBV30 and TRBJ2-3; D possibly corresponds to TRBD2 (6 bases). The V gene lost 3 bases and the J gene lost 2 bases, with 9 bases spanning the gap. CDR1 and CDR2 (germline): GTSNPN, SVGIG (reference sequence). The CDR3 is 13 amino acids. The CDR3 here is CAWSMDYTDTQYF. For the CDR3, the DNA is TGTGCCTGGAGCATGGACTACACAGATACGCAGTATTTT.

This chain uses TRBV7-9 with TRBJ2-7; the D gene is possibly TRBD1 (5 bases). Germline loops: CDR1 SEHNR, CDR2 FQNEAQ (reference sequence). The V and J ends lost 3 bases and 4 bases respectively, with 13 bases between them. There are 14 residues in the CDR3. The CDR3 spells CASSFGGADYEQYF. CDR3 sequence (DNA): TGTGCCAGCAGCTTTGGTGGGGCAGATTACGAGCAGTACTTC.

This rearrangement joins TRBV6-5 to TRBJ2-7; 10 nucleotides align to TRBD1. The CDR3 has 15 amino acids. Trimming at V came to 7 bases and at J to 2 bases, leaving 8 bases not matched to a gene. Germline V gene data show CDR1 as MNHEY and CDR2 as SVGAGI. The CDR3 nucleotides read TGTGCCAGCAACCTCGGGACAGGGGCCCCCTACGAGCAGTACTTC. This codes for CASNLGTGAPYEQYF.

As to this clone: Compared with germline, one end of the junction differs, possibly owing to a read error. This chain joins TRBV15 and TRBJ1-5, with D hard to call. Looked up from germline, CDR1 is LNHNV and CDR2 is YYDKDF (reference sequence). There are 15 residues in the CDR3. The chain's CDR3 is CATSREQEGNQPQHF. The CDR3 DNA reads as TGTGCCACCAGCAGAGAGCAGGAGGGTAATCAACCCCAGCATTTT.

This chain connects TRBV10-3 to TRBJ2-3; D unresolved. Germline assignment: CDR1 ENHRY and CDR2 SYGVKD. V was trimmed by 0 bases and J by 0 bases, leaving 7 bases between them. The CDR3 runs 15 residues. CDR3 DNA: TGTGCCATCAGTGAGTCGAGCGTGAGCACAGATACGCAGTATTTT. Translating gives CAISESSVSTDTQYF.

The chain joins TRBV7-2 to TRBJ2-7, with 8 bases identical to TRBD2. V was clipped by 1 base and J by 5 bases; unmatched bases: 13. Germline loops: CDR1 SGHTA, CDR2 FQGNSA. The CDR3 sequence is 17 residues long. CDR3 bases: TGTGCCAGCAGCTTAGACAGGTCCAGCGGGAGAAGCCACGAGCAGTACTTC. Translation: CASSLDRSSGRSHEQYF.

The chain couples TRBV19 to TRBJ1-1; TRBD1 aligns across 11 bases. Germline V gene data show CDR1 as LNHDA and CDR2 as SQIVND (reference sequence). CDR3 length equals 17 residues. V shed 4 bases and J 4 bases; nucleotides not matched to a gene: 11. The CDR3 is CASSTRPGQGARTEAFF. Here the CDR3 DNA reads TGTGCCAGTAGTACAAGACCTGGACAGGGGGCTCGCACTGAAGCTTTCTTT. Supplemented by reference TRBV19 and TRBJ1-1, the full variable domain reads DGGITQSPKYLFRKEGQNVTLSCEQNLNHDAMYWYRQDPGQGLRLIYYSQIVNDFQKGDIAEGYSVSREKKESFPLTVTSAQKNPTAFYLCASSTRPGQGARTEAFFGQGTRLTVV.

The V gene is TRBV7-9, the J gene TRBJ2-6; possibly TRBD1 for D (5 bases). V gave up 5 bases and J gave up 4 bases, with 15 bases separating them. Per germline, CDR1 SEHNR and CDR2 FQNEAQ (reference sequence). The CDR3 extends over 16 amino acids. The CDR3 loop is CASSPSGRSGANVLTF. The CDR3 DNA follows: TGTGCCAGCAGCCCGTCAGGGCGTTCCGGGGCCAACGTCCTGACTTTC.

The rearrangement uses TRBV2 and TRBJ2-3; D is possibly TRBD2 (5 bases). Germline-derived CDR1 and CDR2 are SNHLY and FYNNEI. V shed 3 bases and J shed 4 bases, with 17 bases lying between them. The CDR3 runs 16 residues. This chain's CDR3 is CASSDPSGEAPDTQYF. The DNA for the CDR3 is TGTGCCAGCAGTGATCCCAGCGGCGAGGCCCCAGATACGCAGTATTTT.

This sequence joins TRBV29-1 and TRBJ1-4, with no clear D. The length of the CDR3 is 10 residues. Germline V gene sequence: CDR1 SQVTM, CDR2 ANQGSEA. Trimming removed 7 bases at V and 10 bases at J, with 10 bases between. The CDR3 DNA follows: TGCAGCGCCCTCGGAGTAAAACTGTTTTTT. This encodes CSALGVKLFF.

With respect to this clone: The same CDR3 arises from other DNA sequences in this sample as well. The chain has TRBV7-9 and TRBJ1-1; no clear D. CDR3 length equals 13 residues. V lost 5 bases and J 0 bases, leaving 7 bases between the germline ends. Germline loops: CDR1 SEHNR, CDR2 FQNEAQ (reference sequence). CDR3 bases: TGTGCCAGCAGCCTTGACATGAACACTGAAGCTTTCTTT. Translation gives CASSLDMNTEAFF.

The rearrangement links TRBV27 to TRBJ2-7; 10 nucleotides line up with TRBD2. The germline V gene encodes CDR1 MNHEY and CDR2 SMNVEV (reference sequence). The CDR3 contains 15 residues. The ends lost 3 bases at V and 3 bases at J; junction bases unmatched: 5. CDR3 sequence (DNA): TGTGCCAGCAGTTTCCTTAGCGGGGGGAACTACGAGCAGTACTTC. This gives the protein CASSFLSGGNYEQYF.

Here the CDR3 DNA reads TGTGCCAGCAGTGATCTCCTAGCGGGAGCATTAGAGACCCAGTACTTC. Its translation is CASSDLLAGALETQYF. This rearrangement joins TRBV25-1 to TRBJ2-5; 10 bases are a match to TRBD2. The CDR3 runs to 16 residues. Looked up from germline, CDR1 is MGHDK and CDR2 is SYGVNS. Unmatched junction bases numbered 8, after V lost 3 bases and J lost 4 bases.

This clone was detected once. J is TRBJ1-1 and V is TRBV27; weak D call: TRBD1 (5 bases). The V gene's germline CDR1 is MNHEY and CDR2 SMNVEV (reference sequence). The V end was cut by 4 bases, the J end by 1 base, with 16 bases between. The CDR3 runs 16 residues. CDR3 region: CASSSTWVRGNTEAFF. In DNA form, the CDR3 reads TGTGCCAGCAGTTCCACTTGGGTAAGGGGGAACACTGAAGCTTTCTTT.

V usage is TRBV29-1 and J usage is TRBJ2-7; 10 nucleotides match TRBD1. The germline V gene encodes CDR1 SQVTM and CDR2 ANQGSEA. Trimming took 1 base from V and 2 from J; bases not matched to a gene: 2. This CDR3 spans 14 amino acids. This CDR3 reads CSVEVGTGAYEQYF. The CDR3 bases are TGCAGCGTTGAAGTAGGGACAGGGGCCTACGAGCAGTACTTC.

The count of this clone is one. The V and J genes are TRBV5-8 and TRBJ2-6, with D possibly being TRBD1 (5 bases). The ends were cut back, 6 bases at V and 0 bases at J, with 22 bases in the middle. Germline lookup yields CDR1 SGHTS and CDR2 YDEGEE. This CDR3 is built from 19 residues. In nucleotides, the CDR3 is TGTGCCAGCACCCCATGGAAAGGGCAGGGTATCTCTGGGGCCAACGTCCTGACTTTC. Encoded protein: CASTPWKGQGISGANVLTF.

This clone was recorded only once. The chain couples TRBV6-6 to TRBJ2-3, with TRBD2 matching 10 bases. CDR1 and CDR2 (germline): MNHNY, SVGAGI (reference sequence). With 7 bases clipped from V and 4 bases from J, the junction kept 8 bases outside the gene matches. The CDR3 extends over 15 amino acids. The CDR3 DNA reads as TGTGCCAGCATCTCTAGCGGGAGTGTCCCAGATACGCAGTATTTT. Amino acids: CASISSGSVPDTQYF.

The J gene is TRBJ1-4, the V gene TRBV18; 10 bases agree with TRBD1. The CDR3 contains 22 residues. CDR1 and CDR2 (germline): KGHSH, LQKENI. The V segment lost 2 bases and the J segment 0 bases; nucleotides outside the gene matches: 18. For the CDR3, the DNA is TGTGCCAGCTCACCAACAGTGCCATCCGACAGGGGGCCAGTTGCAACTAATGAAAAACTGTTTTTT. It is translated as CASSPTVPSDRGPVATNEKLFF.